The present T cell receptor (beta chain) was sequenced within a study of control samples from healthy donors and cancer patients. Method: immunoSEQ multiplex PCR; TCRdb's copy keeps in-frame clones and lacks some. Among 150,000 to 200,000 clones listed, approximately 86% were seen once. V lost 8 bases to trimming and J lost 5 bases, with 27 bases between them. Germline CDR1 reads SGHVS; CDR2 reads FQNEAQ. The length of the CDR3 is 18 residues. The J gene is TRBJ1-4, the V gene TRBV7-8; the D gene is possibly TRBD1 (6 bases). Sequenced material: blood. The receptor comes from a man between 18 and 29 years old in good health. The CDR3 is CASSPGAGRAIRNEKLFF. The CDR3 nucleotides are TGTGCCAGCTCCCCAGGGGCTGGGCGCGCAATCAGAAATGAAAAACTGTTTTTT.